This T cell receptor beta chain was documented in a study of cytomegalovirus exposure and HLA in healthy donors. The CDR3 covers 16 residues. CDR1 is ENHRY, CDR2 SYGVKD, per germline. V dropped 0 bases and J dropped 4; count of bases not matched to a gene: 1. PCR used 60 Vbeta primers and 13 Jbeta primers. Produced via immunoSEQ multiplex PCR; TCRdb's table is partial and in-frame only. The data show 85,000 to 130,000 clones, roughly three quarters seen once. The study's findings and limits: V- and J-gene trimming in TCR beta was tied to a missense DCLRE1C variant by an analysis performed later.

This clone has only one observation. No antigen is known for it. This sequence joins TRBV10-3 and TRBJ2-7; 15 bases agree with TRBD2. Sequenced input: PBMCs. The clonotype comes from a woman in her forties or fifties in good health and CMV-seropositive. CDR3 residues: CAISESGLAGGYEQYF. The CDR3 coding sequence is TGTGCCATCAGTGAGTCCGGACTAGCGGGAGGGTACGAGCAGTACTTC.